This T cell receptor (beta chain) is drawn from a study of shared T cell receptors in the human thymus. Germline values: CDR1 LNHDA, CDR2 SQIVND (reference sequence). There are 17 residues in the CDR3. The V segment lost 6 bases and the J segment 1 base; nucleotides outside the gene matches: 14. Sequencing used immunoSEQ multiplex PCR; TCRdb keeps in-frame clones, though not all of them. The sample carries about 710,000 clones, over 75% recorded once. These data also formed part of another study, on human thymus T cells. This second report adds: The donor group consisted of healthy Finnish infants who were having corrective surgery for congenital heart defects. The thymus was resected at corrective cardiac surgery. Apparent bias marked the V and J gene usage of thymic and blood repertoires. As related research reported, thymic repertoires overlapped highly among unrelated individuals.

J is TRBJ1-1 and V is TRBV19; TRBD1 matches 7 bases. The receptor's source is a boy under two years old with a congenital heart defect. What was sequenced was thymocytes. The CDR3 protein is CASSATGSGGGNTEAFF. The CDR3 region has the DNA TGTGCCAGTAGCGCGACAGGGAGCGGCGGCGGGAACACTGAAGCTTTCTTT.